The clone carrying this T cell receptor beta chain was seen just once. Antigen unknown. CDR3 length equals 14 residues. V was clipped by 5 bases and J by 9 bases; unmatched bases: 7. Looked up from germline, CDR1 is SNHLY and CDR2 is FYNNEI. The entry originates in a study of T cell repertoires in cytomegalovirus infection. One entry per CDR3 protein, called by TCRdb with MiXCR from the reads. The data hold just over 450,000 distinct CDR3 sequences, with about 39% observed a single time. The sequence derives from a human donor in good health (CMV status not recorded). Some clones in this sample may be carry-over from other donors' samples. The chain recombines TRBV2 with TRBJ2-1, with 10 bases matching TRBD1. Sequencing was performed on cultured PBMCs, taken from culture after CMV antigen stimulation. The CDR3 spells CASSRQGAGGEQFF. Written as DNA, the CDR3 is TGTGCCAGCAGTCGACAGGGGGCCGGCGGTGAGCAGTTCTTC.